The TCR beta chain under discussion was sequenced for a study of vaccination and CD4 T cells after COVID-19. Study in general: Timing of post-vaccine sample collection was a median 72 days after dose two, with a range of 14 to 241.

General study points: In convalescent patients, 304 of 307 vaccine-specific clones were mono-reactive for SARS-CoV-2 spike.

Sequenced with the Oncomine TCR Beta short-read assay was DNA taken from cultured CD4+ T cells. MiXCR, applied by TCRdb to the PCR reads, yields one record per CDR3 protein. Of about 27,000 distinct CDR3 sequences in the sample, about 60% were seen once. With respect to this clonotype: The target antigen is unknown.

Germline assignment: CDR1 ENHRY and CDR2 SYGVKD. This CDR3 contains 13 residues. V was pared by 10 bases and J by 6 bases, with 16 bases between. Treatment here: roughly 11-day PBMC culture with coronavirus spike peptide pools or control peptides (ViraFEST assay). Negative selection separated CD4+ T cells from approximately 11-day cultures. The sequence was collected from a human donor who received a COVID-19 vaccine. V usage is TRBV10-3 and J usage is TRBJ2-1; no definite D call. The sequenced sample was CD4+ T cells from blood, cultured in vitro, obtained after SARS-CoV-2 vaccination. The CDR3 protein is CATLDTATNEQFF. Here the CDR3 DNA reads TGTGCCACCCTAGACACGGCGACCAATGAGCAGTTCTTC.